This is a list of T cell receptor beta chains from one sample in a study of CD8+ T cells in alopecia areata. Using immunoSEQ multiplex PCR, the repertoire was profiled, and TCRdb retains in-frame clones only, with some absent. The data hold fewer than 150,000 clones, with around 64% observed a single time. The sample taken for sequencing was CD4+ T cells sorted from blood. These receptors were collected from a human donor in good health. Both conserved end residues are part of each CDR3. The D gene is left open where the match is weak. For some rows the clone size is stated as once, few or many, or as a class when expanded; others skip it.

J gene | D gene | clone size | V gene | CDR3 protein | CDR3 DNA
TRBJ2-6 | NA | many | TRBV7-6 | CASSLDRATGANVLTF | TGTGCCAGCAGCTTAGACAGGGCCACTGGGGCCAACGTCCTGACTTTC
TRBJ1-6 | TRBD1 | NA | TRBV30 | CAWRRGSGQLRSPLHF | TGTGCCTGGAGGAGGGGGTCGGGACAGTTAAGATCACCCCTCCACTTT
TRBJ2-3 | NA | NA | TRBV9 | CASSGRILALGSTDTQYF | TGTGCCAGCAGCGGACGTATATTAGCGTTAGGTAGCACAGATACGCAGTATTTT
TRBJ2-5 | TRBD2 | few | TRBV4-1 | CASSQDRASGGVGQETQYF | TGCGCCAGCAGCCAAGATAGAGCTAGCGGGGGCGTGGGGCAAGAGACCCAGTACTTC
TRBJ1-1 | NA | NA | TRBV29-1 | CSVVRDGNTEAFF | TGCAGCGTCGTTCGCGACGGGAACACTGAAGCTTTCTTT
TRBJ1-6 | NA | NA | TRBV2 | CASSGGGNSPLHF | TGTGCCAGCAGTGGGGGGGGCAATTCACCCCTCCACTTT
TRBJ2-7 | NA | NA | TRBV18 | CASSPQGGGYEQYF | TGTGCCAGCTCACCTCAGGGAGGGGGCTACGAGCAGTACTTC
TRBJ1-4 | NA | few | TRBV30 | CAYYRDDKEKLFF | TGTGCCTACTACAGGGATGATAAAGAAAAACTGTTTTTT
TRBJ2-7 | NA | NA | TRBV7-2 | CASSKARIGGSYEQYF | TGTGCCAGCAGCAAAGCCCGTATAGGGGGTTCCTACGAGCAGTACTTC
TRBJ2-1 | TRBD2 | NA | TRBV29-1 | CSVVQTSGGYNEQFF | TGCAGCGTTGTTCAGACTAGCGGGGGGTACAATGAGCAGTTCTTC
TRBJ2-7 | TRBD1 | NA | TRBV5-6 | CASSSPGQEVEQYF | TGTGCCAGCAGCTCCCCGGGACAGGAGGTCGAGCAGTACTTC
TRBJ2-3 | NA | NA | TRBV5-4 | CASRDPLGTQYF | TGTGCCAGCAGGGACCCTTTGGGTACGCAGTATTTT
TRBJ2-1 | NA | few | TRBV29-1 | CSVDRAVYNEQFF | TGCAGCGTTGACAGGGCGGTCTACAATGAGCAGTTCTTC
TRBJ2-7 | NA | once | TRBV5-1 | CASSPDRYEQYF | TGCGCCAGCAGTCCCGATAGGTACGAGCAGTACTTC
TRBJ1-1 | NA | NA | TRBV5-1 | CASRITVNTEAFF | TGCGCCAGCCGAATCACAGTGAACACTGAAGCTTTCTTT
TRBJ1-1 | NA | NA | TRBV7-9 | CASSLGFVSEAFF | TGTGCCAGCAGCTTAGGGTTTGTCAGTGAAGCTTTCTTT
TRBJ2-7 | NA | NA | TRBV29-1 | CSVARGPSEQYF | TGCAGCGTTGCCCGGGGGCCCTCCGAGCAGTACTTC
TRBJ2-1 | NA | NA | TRBV29-1 | CSVGGSSYNEQFF | TGCAGCGTTGGGGGTAGCTCCTACAATGAGCAGTTCTTC
TRBJ2-3 | NA | NA | TRBV7-3 | CASSLGRAGTDTQYF | TGTGCCAGCAGCTTGGGTAGGGCCGGCACAGATACGCAGTATTTT
TRBJ1-1 | NA | NA | TRBV23-1 | CASRTEAFF | TGCGCCAGCAGGACTGAAGCTTTCTTT
TRBJ2-7 | TRBD2 | NA | TRBV29-1 | CSAGAIAGQYF | TGCAGCGCTGGGGCCATAGCGGGGCAGTACTTC
TRBJ1-1 | NA | NA | TRBV5-4 | CASSSDGHEAFF | TGTGCCAGCAGCTCGGACGGTCATGAAGCTTTCTTT
TRBJ1-1 | TRBD1 | NA | TRBV28 | CASSLMGQGDTEAFF | TGTGCCAGCAGTTTAATGGGACAGGGTGACACTGAAGCTTTCTTT
TRBJ1-1 | NA | NA | TRBV7-9 | CASSLVGVSTEAFF | TGTGCCAGCAGCTTAGTAGGGGTTTCCACTGAAGCTTTCTTT
TRBJ2-1 | TRBD2 | NA | TRBV2 | CASSEEGLAGNEQFF | TGTGCCAGCAGTGAAGAGGGACTAGCGGGGAATGAGCAGTTCTTC
TRBJ2-3 | NA | NA | TRBV6-1 | CASSDSSGGRSTDTQYF | TGTGCCAGCAGTGATTCCTCCGGCGGACGGAGCACAGATACGCAGTATTTT
TRBJ2-2 | NA | NA | TRBV29-1 | CSVESTANTGELFF | TGCAGCGTTGAATCTACCGCGAACACCGGGGAGCTGTTTTTT
TRBJ2-2 | NA | NA | TRBV19 | CASSRKAGATTGELFF | TGTGCCAGTAGTCGCAAGGCGGGGGCGACGACTGGGGAGCTGTTTTTT
TRBJ1-1 | TRBD1 | few | TRBV29-1 | CSVEKDRGTEAFF | TGCAGCGTTGAGAAGGACAGGGGCACTGAAGCTTTCTTT
TRBJ1-2 | NA | NA | TRBV29-1 | CSVEDRVGGYTF | TGCAGCGTTGAAGACAGGGTCGGTGGCTACACCTTC
TRBJ1-1 | TRBD1 | once | TRBV29-1 | CSVDRGTVTEAFF | TGCAGCGTGGACAGGGGCACGGTCACTGAAGCTTTCTTT
TRBJ2-1 | TRBD1 | NA | TRBV4-1 | CASSSYRDRADNEQFF | TGCGCCAGCAGCTCATACCGGGACAGGGCGGACAATGAGCAGTTCTTC
TRBJ1-1 | NA | NA | TRBV4-1 | CASSPRTDTEAFF | TGCGCCAGCAGCCCCCGGACTGACACTGAAGCTTTCTTT
TRBJ1-5 | TRBD1 | NA | TRBV6-5 | CASSGDRGHQPQHF | TGTGCCAGCAGCGGGGACAGGGGACATCAGCCCCAGCATTTT
TRBJ2-5 | NA | NA | TRBV5-6 | CASSLDKTQYF | TGTGCCAGCAGTCTTGACAAGACCCAGTACTTC
TRBJ2-5 | TRBD2 | few | TRBV25-1 | CASSGSGTMGETQYF | TGTGCCAGCAGTGGATCCGGGACTATGGGGGAGACCCAGTACTTC
TRBJ2-6 | NA | NA | TRBV19 | CASSTNPGGANVLTF | TGTGCCAGTAGTACTAACCCGGGCGGGGCCAACGTCCTGACTTTC
TRBJ2-5 | NA | NA | TRBV9 | CASSAGSGQVQETQYF | TGTGCCAGCAGCGCTGGTTCCGGACAAGTACAAGAGACCCAGTACTTC
TRBJ1-5 | NA | once | TRBV29-1 | CSVETDNSNQPQHF | TGCAGCGTGGAGACAGACAATAGCAATCAGCCCCAGCATTTT
TRBJ1-1 | NA | NA | TRBV27 | CASSFLDGGKNTEAFF | TGTGCCAGCAGTTTCCTCGATGGAGGGAAGAACACTGAAGCTTTCTTT
TRBJ2-7 | NA | NA | TRBV5-1 | CASSLGDLREEQYF | TGCGCCAGCAGCTTGGGGGACCTCCGGGAGGAGCAGTACTTC
TRBJ1-1 | NA | NA | TRBV29-1 | CSVTSLLSWEAFF | TGCAGCGTTACATCGCTCCTCAGTTGGGAAGCTTTCTTT
TRBJ1-5 | NA | few | TRBV7-2 | CASSQDDQPQHF | TGTGCCAGCAGCCAGGACGATCAGCCCCAGCATTTT
TRBJ2-5 | NA | NA | TRBV20-1 | CSARGQETQYF | TGCAGTGCTAGAGGGCAAGAGACCCAGTACTTC
TRBJ1-5 | NA | NA | TRBV28 | CASSLGAGDQPQHF | TGTGCCAGCAGTTTAGGGGCAGGTGATCAGCCCCAGCATTTT
TRBJ2-5 | NA | NA | TRBV20-1 | CSAYSRETQYF | TGCAGTGCTTACAGCAGAGAGACCCAGTACTTC
TRBJ1-2 | NA | NA | TRBV23-1 | CASRGGYTF | TGCGCCAGCCGCGGTGGCTACACCTTC
TRBJ1-5 | NA | NA | TRBV30 | CAWSDRTISNQPQHF | TGTGCCTGGAGTGACCGAACTATTAGCAATCAGCCCCAGCATTTT
TRBJ1-1 | NA | NA | TRBV4-1 | CASSREGLKNTEAFF | TGCGCCAGCAGCCGGGAGGGCCTGAAGAACACTGAAGCTTTCTTT
TRBJ2-3 | NA | NA | TRBV4-1 | CASSFIRDTQYF | TGCGCCAGCAGCTTCATCAGGGATACGCAGTATTTT
TRBJ2-3 | TRBD1 | once | TRBV30 | CAWSHRGMIGADTQYF | TGTGCCTGGAGCCACAGGGGGATGATCGGCGCGGATACGCAGTATTTT
TRBJ2-7 | NA | NA | TRBV15 | CATSRPGPAGEQYF | TGTGCCACCAGCCGTCCGGGACCGGCCGGCGAGCAGTACTTC
TRBJ1-2 | TRBD1 | NA | TRBV18 | CASSPPTGEGYTF | TGTGCCAGCTCACCACCCACAGGGGAAGGCTACACCTTC
TRBJ2-1 | NA | NA | TRBV27 | CASSRFDGRSYNEQFF | TGTGCCAGCAGTCGCTTCGACGGACGCTCCTACAATGAGCAGTTCTTC
TRBJ2-2 | NA | once | TRBV5-1 | CASSALGAGELFF | TGCGCCAGCAGCGCCCTGGGAGCCGGGGAGCTGTTTTTT
TRBJ2-1 | TRBD2 | NA | TRBV29-1 | CSVSGGYNEQFF | TGCAGCGTTAGCGGGGGTTACAATGAGCAGTTCTTC
TRBJ1-3 | NA | NA | TRBV6-5 | CASSYTGIGGNTIYF | TGTGCCAGCAGTTACACGGGAATAGGTGGAAACACCATATATTTT
TRBJ1-5 | TRBD1 | NA | TRBV5-1 | CASSPRGQGQPQHF | TGCGCCAGCAGCCCCAGGGGGCAGGGTCAGCCCCAGCATTTT
TRBJ2-5 | NA | NA | TRBV4-2 | CASSQDLGSETQYF | TGTGCCAGCAGCCAAGATCTGGGGAGCGAGACCCAGTACTTC
TRBJ1-1 | NA | few | TRBV11-2 | CASSLMSPEAFF | TGTGCCAGCAGCTTGATGAGTCCTGAAGCTTTCTTT